Shown below are 25 T cell receptor beta chains from a single sample sequenced in a study of blood T cell repertoires in COVID-19. The assay was immunoSEQ multiplex PCR, and TCRdb's table has in-frame clones only and misses some. Counted here are about 220,000 clones, around 80% occurring once; the ten biggest clones make up 13%. Sequenced sample: peripheral blood. These receptors all stem from a human donor in a cohort sampled during active COVID-19.

The V call is TRBV6-6, the J call TRBJ1-1; D may be TRBD1 (6 bases). CDR1 is MNHNY and CDR2 is SVGAGI in the germline V gene (reference sequence). This CDR3 has 15 residues. The V end was cut by 0 bases, the J end by 1 base, with 9 bases between. The CDR3 bases are TGTGCCAGCAGTTACTCGACAGGAAAGAACACTGAAGCTTTCTTT. It encodes CASSYSTGKNTEAFF.

The CDR3 here is CARETGTSGSPLGTDTQYF. DNA for the CDR3: TGTGCCCGCGAGACCGGGACTAGCGGTTCCCCGTTGGGCACAGATACGCAGTATTTT. J is TRBJ2-3 and V is TRBV2; 11 bases are a match to TRBD2. CDR1 and CDR2 (germline): SNHLY, FYNNEI. The CDR3 consists of 19 residues. V lost 11 bases and J lost 1; bases outside the gene matches: 20.

The chain joins TRBV7-2 to TRBJ2-7; 15 bases line up with TRBD2. The CDR3 has 18 residues. The J segment lost 2 bases and the V segment lost 5 bases, leaving 10 bases of the junction unmatched. CDR1 and CDR2 (germline): SGHTA, FQGNSA. The CDR3 nucleotides read TGTGCCAGCAGCGTTCCGGGACTAGCGGGAGGCCTGACCTACGAGCAGTACTTC. This translates into CASSVPGLAGGLTYEQYF.

V usage is TRBV5-5 and J usage is TRBJ2-1; 7 bases line up with TRBD2. J gave up 12 bases and V 0 bases, and 6 bases lay outside the gene matches. CDR1 is SGHKS, CDR2 YYEKEE, per germline (reference sequence). The CDR3 loop spans 13 amino acids. CDR3 nucleotide sequence: TGTGCCAGCAGCTTGGAGTCTAGCGGCCGGCAGTTCTTC. It encodes CASSLESSGRQFF.

The gene calls are TRBV9 and TRBJ2-2; 8 bases match TRBD1. V shed 3 bases and J 6 bases; nucleotides not matched to a gene: 10. Germline assignment: CDR1 SGDLS and CDR2 YYNGEE. The CDR3 runs 16 residues. In DNA form, the CDR3 reads TGTGCCAGCAGCGGCTACTACAAACAGGGGGCCGGGGAGCTGTTTTTT. As protein: CASSGYYKQGAGELFF.

This chain joins TRBV7-2 and TRBJ1-3; D ambiguous. CDR1 and CDR2 (germline): SGHTA, FQGNSA. This CDR3 comprises 16 residues. Trimming cost V 5 bases and J 2 bases, with 16 bases left between them. Written as DNA, the CDR3 is TGTGCCAGCAGCCCGGTGACAATAGGAACTGGAAACACCATATATTTT. Translating gives CASSPVTIGTGNTIYF.

The rearrangement uses TRBV4-2 and TRBJ2-7; D is uncertain. This CDR3 is 16 amino acids long. V lost 0 bases to trimming and J lost 9 bases, with 21 bases between them. Germline V lookup: CDR1 LGHNA, CDR2 YNFKEQ. DNA for the CDR3: TGTGCCAGCAGCCAAGATGCAAGCGCCCAGACTGTCGGGCAGTACTTC. It yields the protein CASSQDASAQTVGQYF.

The chain carries TRBV18 and TRBJ1-6; 7 bases agree with TRBD1. J was trimmed by 5 bases and V by 6 bases; bases with no gene match: 13. The CDR3 runs 17 residues. The germline CDR1 and CDR2 sequences are KGHSH and LQKENI. CDR3 region: CASSPSLGTADNSPLHF. The CDR3 bases are TGTGCCAGCTCGCCTTCTTTGGGGACAGCTGATAATTCACCCCTCCACTTT.

Only one count was recorded for this clone. The junction departs from the called germline gene at one end, perhaps through a read error. V gene TRBV6-4 combines with J gene TRBJ2-1; 7 positions agree with TRBD1. From germline, CDR1 is MRHNA and CDR2 SNTAGT. This CDR3 contains 15 residues. Here the CDR3 DNA reads TGTGCCAGCAGTTACTCCGGGACAGATAACAATGAGCAGTTCTTC. Translation: CASSYSGTDNNEQFF.

V and J are TRBV9 and TRBJ2-5, with TRBD1 matching over 7 bases. Germline lookup yields CDR1 SGDLS and CDR2 YYNGEE. The CDR3 runs 15 residues. With V trimmed by 3 bases and J by 3 bases, 8 bases remained unmatched. CDR3 in DNA: TGTGCCAGCAGCGCCCCGGGAACAGGGGAAGAGACCCAGTACTTC. This translates into CASSAPGTGEETQYF.

The V call is TRBV28, the J call TRBJ2-7; 13 bases fit TRBD2. J was trimmed by 4 bases and V by 4 bases; bases with no gene match: 10. The CDR3 has 17 amino acids. CDR1 MDHEN and CDR2 SYDVKM come from the germline V gene. The CDR3 spells CASSSGLAGAGWYEQYF. CDR3 nucleotide sequence: TGTGCCAGCAGTTCCGGACTAGCGGGAGCCGGCTGGTACGAGCAGTACTTC.

The chain joins TRBV7-2 to TRBJ2-5; TRBD1 matches at 7 bases. Germline V CDR1 and CDR2: SGHTA, FQGNSA. With 5 bases clipped from V and 7 bases from J, the junction kept 7 bases outside the gene matches. The CDR3 has 13 residues. DNA of the CDR3: TGTGCCAGCAGCCCCGACAGGGTAGGGACCCAGTACTTC. Its translation is CASSPDRVGTQYF.

The rearrangement uses TRBV11-3 and TRBJ2-2, with D maybe TRBD1 (6 bases). Per the germline V gene, CDR1 is SGHNT and CDR2 is YENEEA. CDR3 size: 14 residues. V gave up 5 bases and J gave up 8 bases, with 15 bases separating them. This CDR3 is CASSQTGNRGELFF. The CDR3 region has the DNA TGTGCCAGCAGCCAGACAGGCAACCGGGGGGAGCTGTTTTTT.

V gene TRBV5-1 combines with J gene TRBJ2-5; unclear D gene. The CDR3 length is 14 residues. With 0 bases removed from V and 2 bases from J, the gap between germline ends came to 8 bases. The germline V gene encodes CDR1 SGHRS and CDR2 YFSETQ. CDR3 nucleotides: TGCGCCAGCAGCTTGGGGCTAGTGCAAGAGACCCAGTACTTC. Its translation is CASSLGLVQETQYF.

DNA for the CDR3: TGTGCCATCAGCCGGACAGGGGGCACTGAAGCTTTCTTT. This codes for CAISRTGGTEAFF. J is TRBJ1-1 and V is TRBV10-3, with TRBD1 matching 10 bases. Germline V gene data show CDR1 as ENHRY and CDR2 as SYGVKD. CDR3 length: 13 residues. V gave up 6 bases and J gave up 4 bases; unmatched junction bases: 2.

This sequence joins TRBV5-4 and TRBJ1-2; D ambiguous. This CDR3 contains 13 residues. The V gene lost 0 bases and the J gene lost 8 bases, with 11 bases spanning the gap. The germline gives CDR1 SGHNT, CDR2 YYREEE (reference sequence). DNA of the CDR3: TGTGCCAGCAGCTTGGAGAGATCCTCGGGCTACACCTTC. This gives the protein CASSLERSSGYTF.

The gene calls are TRBV7-2 and TRBJ2-3; D remains ambiguous. Looked up from germline, CDR1 is SGHTA and CDR2 is FQGNSA. V gave up 1 base and J gave up 5 bases, with 13 bases separating them. The CDR3 consists of 15 residues. The CDR3 sequence: CASSLESLTGDTQYF. The CDR3 region has the DNA TGTGCCAGCAGCTTAGAGTCCCTTACCGGAGATACGCAGTATTTT. Supplemented by reference TRBV7-2 and TRBJ2-3, the full variable domain reads GAGVSQSPSNKVTEKGKDVELRCDPISGHTALYWYRQSLGQGLEFLIYFQGNSAPDKSGLPSDRFSAERTGGSVSTLTIQRTQQEDSAVYLCASSLESLTGDTQYFGPGTRLTVL.

The chain links TRBV5-8 to TRBJ1-4, with D possibly being TRBD1 (6 bases). The V end lost 2 bases, the J end lost 5 bases, and 7 bases lay between the germline ends. CDR3 size: 13 residues. Germline lookup yields CDR1 SGHTS and CDR2 YDEGEE. The CDR3 nucleotides read TGTGCCAGCAGCTTCCAGGGGAATGAAAAACTGTTTTTT. This gives the protein CASSFQGNEKLFF. Full variable domain (remainder filled in from reference TRBV5-8 and TRBJ1-4): EAGVTQSPTHLIKTRGQQATLRCSPISGHTSVYWYQQALGLGLQFLLWYDEGEERNRGNFPPRFSGRQFPNYSSELNVNALELEDSALYLCASSFQGNEKLFFGSGTQLSVL.

This sequence joins TRBV7-2 and TRBJ1-2; D may be TRBD1 (5 bases). CDR3 length: 15 amino acids. The V end was cut by 3 bases, the J end by 7 bases, with 18 bases between. CDR1 is SGHTA, CDR2 FQGNSA, per germline. The CDR3 nucleotides read TGTGCCAGCAGCTTCGACGGCGACAGTGGGATTGGCTACACCTTC. Protein sequence: CASSFDGDSGIGYTF.

The rearrangement joins TRBV11-3 to TRBJ1-1; no clear D gene. V lost 3 bases and J lost 5, with 10 bases in between. The CDR3 consists of 13 residues. Germline V gene data show CDR1 as SGHNT and CDR2 as YENEEA. CDR3 residues: CASSFGEGTEAFF. CDR3 sequence (DNA): TGTGCCAGCAGCTTTGGGGAGGGAACTGAAGCTTTCTTT.

The CDR3 here is CASGKEGTEAFF. CDR3 in DNA: TGTGCCTCCGGAAAAGAGGGCACTGAAGCTTTCTTT. This chain joins TRBV10-3 and TRBJ1-1; D uncertain. Trimming stripped 11 bases from V and 4 bases from J, with 14 bases between. The CDR3 length is 12 residues. From germline, CDR1 is ENHRY and CDR2 SYGVKD.

The rearrangement uses TRBV29-1 and TRBJ1-1, with D perhaps matching TRBD1 (6 bases). The CDR3 has 11 amino acids. V lost 6 bases to trimming and J lost 8 bases, with 13 bases between them. Looked up from germline, CDR1 is SQVTM and CDR2 is ANQGSEA. The CDR3 region is CSVVGGAEAFF. The CDR3 bases are TGCAGCGTAGTAGGGGGGGCAGAAGCTTTCTTT.

The V call is TRBV28, the J call TRBJ1-4; D ambiguous. The V gene lost 5 bases and the J gene lost 4 bases, with 11 bases spanning the gap. The CDR3 has 14 amino acids. Germline CDR1 is MDHEN and CDR2 is SYDVKM. CDR3 nucleotides: TGTGCCAGCAGTCCTCGGAGGGTTAATGAAAAACTGTTTTTT. This gives the protein CASSPRRVNEKLFF.

The chain joins TRBV30 to TRBJ2-2; 10 bases fit TRBD2. From germline, CDR1 is GTSNPN and CDR2 SVGIG (reference sequence). After removal of 3 bases from V and 4 bases from J, the junction contained 5 bases not matched to a gene. CDR3 size: 15 residues. The CDR3 DNA is TGTGCCTGGAGACCCCTAGCGGGGGCCACCGGGGAGCTGTTTTTT. It yields the protein CAWRPLAGATGELFF.

The CDR3 DNA is TGTGCCAGCAGTTACACAGGGATGCTTAACTATGGCTACACCTTC. Amino acids: CASSYTGMLNYGYTF. The V and J genes are TRBV6-5 and TRBJ1-2; weak D call: TRBD1 (6 bases). This CDR3 is 15 amino acids long. With 2 bases removed from V and 1 base from J, the gap between germline ends came to 11 bases. Germline V gene sequence: CDR1 MNHEY, CDR2 SVGAGI.